This TCR beta chain was recovered during a study of naive and memory T cell subsets. Findings of the study overall: Over 85% of naive TCR sequences appeared only once, unlike memory subsets.

The ends were cut back, 1 base at V and 2 bases at J, with 14 bases in the middle. CDR1 is SGHTA and CDR2 is FQGNSA in the germline V gene. The CDR3 runs 17 residues. This clonotype occurred many times. Antigen unknown. Two oligonucleotides, mixed equimolar, formed the beta constant-region primer covering TRBC1 and TRBC2. An oligonucleotide with the SP2 primer and a 12-nucleotide UMI was ligated to the cDNA 3' end. TCRdb fed the UMI-ligation and nested PCR reads into MiXCR, producing one record per CDR3 protein. The data hold 84,000 or so distinct CDR3 sequences, with 6% to 7.5% observed a single time.

Material: central memory CD4+ T cells from blood. The TCR originated in a human donor in good health. V usage is TRBV7-2 and J usage is TRBJ2-2, with D tentatively TRBD1 or TRBD2 (5 bases each). The CDR3 nucleotides read TGTGCCAGCAGCTTAGGAGCGGCAGGGATTAACACCGGGGAGCTGTTTTTT. Amino acids: CASSLGAAGINTGELFF. The full variable domain, its missing parts supplied by reference TRBV7-2 and TRBJ2-2, is GAGVSQSPSNKVTEKGKDVELRCDPISGHTALYWYRQSLGQGLEFLIYFQGNSAPDKSGLPSDRFSAERTGGSVSTLTIQRTQQEDSAVYLCASSLGAAGINTGELFFGEGSRLTVL.